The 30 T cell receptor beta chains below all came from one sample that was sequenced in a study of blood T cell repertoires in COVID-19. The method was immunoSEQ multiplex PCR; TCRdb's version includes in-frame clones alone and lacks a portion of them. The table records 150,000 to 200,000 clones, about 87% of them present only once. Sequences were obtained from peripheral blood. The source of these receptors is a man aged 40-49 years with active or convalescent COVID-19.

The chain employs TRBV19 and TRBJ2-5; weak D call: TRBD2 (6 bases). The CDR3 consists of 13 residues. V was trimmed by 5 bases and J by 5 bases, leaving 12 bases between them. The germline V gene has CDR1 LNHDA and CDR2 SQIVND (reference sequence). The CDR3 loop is CASSLRLGETQYF. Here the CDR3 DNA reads TGTGCCAGTAGTCTCAGACTAGGGGAGACCCAGTACTTC.

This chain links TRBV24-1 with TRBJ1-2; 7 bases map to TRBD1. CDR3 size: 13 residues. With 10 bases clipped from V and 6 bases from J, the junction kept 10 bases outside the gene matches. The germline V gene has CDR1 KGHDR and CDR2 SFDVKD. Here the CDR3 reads CATADRDVDGYTF. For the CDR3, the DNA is TGTGCCACGGCTGACAGGGACGTAGATGGCTACACCTTC.

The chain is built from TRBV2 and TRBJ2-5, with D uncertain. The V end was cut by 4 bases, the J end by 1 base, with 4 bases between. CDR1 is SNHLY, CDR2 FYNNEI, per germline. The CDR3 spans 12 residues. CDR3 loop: CASSGGQETQYF. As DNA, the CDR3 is TGTGCCAGCAGTGGCGGCCAAGAGACCCAGTACTTC.

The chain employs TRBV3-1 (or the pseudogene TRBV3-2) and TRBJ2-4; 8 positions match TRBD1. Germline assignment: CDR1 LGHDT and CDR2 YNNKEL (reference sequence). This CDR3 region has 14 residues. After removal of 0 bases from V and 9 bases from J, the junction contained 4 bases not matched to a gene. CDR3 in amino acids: CASSQDGQGRIQYF. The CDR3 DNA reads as TGTGCCAGCAGCCAAGATGGACAGGGCCGCATTCAGTACTTC.

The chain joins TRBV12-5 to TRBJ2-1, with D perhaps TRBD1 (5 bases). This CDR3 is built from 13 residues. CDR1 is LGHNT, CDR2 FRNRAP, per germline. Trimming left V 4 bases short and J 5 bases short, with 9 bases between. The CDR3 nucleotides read TGTGCTAGTGGTTCTGGGGCCCACAATGAGCAGTTCTTC. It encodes CASGSGAHNEQFF.

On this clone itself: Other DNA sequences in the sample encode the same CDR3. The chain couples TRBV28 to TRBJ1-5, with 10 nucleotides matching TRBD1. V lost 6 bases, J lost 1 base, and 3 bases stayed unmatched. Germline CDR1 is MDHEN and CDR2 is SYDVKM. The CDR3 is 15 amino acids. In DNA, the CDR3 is TGTGCCAGCAGCTCGGGACAGGGGAGCAATCAGCCCCAGCATTTT. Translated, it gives CASSSGQGSNQPQHF.

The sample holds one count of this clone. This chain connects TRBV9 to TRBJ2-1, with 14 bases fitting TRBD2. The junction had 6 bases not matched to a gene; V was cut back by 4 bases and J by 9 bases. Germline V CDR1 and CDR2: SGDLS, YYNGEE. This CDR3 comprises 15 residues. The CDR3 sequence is CASSLGTSGGSEQFF. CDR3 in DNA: TGTGCCAGCAGCCTGGGGACTAGCGGGGGTAGTGAGCAGTTCTTC.

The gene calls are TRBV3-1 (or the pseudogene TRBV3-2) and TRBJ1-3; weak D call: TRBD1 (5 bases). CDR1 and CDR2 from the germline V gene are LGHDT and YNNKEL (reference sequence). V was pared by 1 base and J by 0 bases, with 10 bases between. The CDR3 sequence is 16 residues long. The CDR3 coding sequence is TGTGCCAGCAGCCAAGCGAACAGGTTCTCTGGAAACACCATATATTTT. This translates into CASSQANRFSGNTIYF.

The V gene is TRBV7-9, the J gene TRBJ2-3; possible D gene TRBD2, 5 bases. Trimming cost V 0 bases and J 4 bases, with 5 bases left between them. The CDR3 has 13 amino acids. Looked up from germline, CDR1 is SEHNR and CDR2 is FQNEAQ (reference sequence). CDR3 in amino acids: CASSLAGADTQYF. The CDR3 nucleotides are TGTGCCAGCAGCTTAGCCGGGGCAGATACGCAGTATTTT.

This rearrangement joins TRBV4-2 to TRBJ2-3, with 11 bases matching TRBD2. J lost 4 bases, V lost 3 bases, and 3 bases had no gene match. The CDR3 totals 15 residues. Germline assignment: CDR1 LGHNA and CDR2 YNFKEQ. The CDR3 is CASSQIAGGADTQYF. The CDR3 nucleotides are TGTGCCAGCAGCCAGATAGCGGGGGGGGCAGATACGCAGTATTTT.

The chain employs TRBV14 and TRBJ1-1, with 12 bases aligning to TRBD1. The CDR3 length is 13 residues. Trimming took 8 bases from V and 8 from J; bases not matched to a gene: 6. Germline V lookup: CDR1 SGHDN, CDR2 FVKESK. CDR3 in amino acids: CASARDRGPEAFF. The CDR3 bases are TGTGCCAGCGCCCGGGACAGGGGGCCGGAAGCTTTCTTT.

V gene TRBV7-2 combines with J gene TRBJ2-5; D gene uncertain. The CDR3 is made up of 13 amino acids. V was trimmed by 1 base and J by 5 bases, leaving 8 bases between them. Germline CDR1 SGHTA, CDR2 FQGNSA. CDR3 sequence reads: CASSLVSEETQYF. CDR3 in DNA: TGTGCCAGCAGCTTAGTCAGCGAGGAGACCCAGTACTTC.

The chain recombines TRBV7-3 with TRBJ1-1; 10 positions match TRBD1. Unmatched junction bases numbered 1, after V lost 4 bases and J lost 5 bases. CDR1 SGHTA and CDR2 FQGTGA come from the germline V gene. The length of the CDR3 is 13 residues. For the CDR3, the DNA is TGTGCCAGCAGCTCGGGACAGGGGACTGAAGCTTTCTTT. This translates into CASSSGQGTEAFF.

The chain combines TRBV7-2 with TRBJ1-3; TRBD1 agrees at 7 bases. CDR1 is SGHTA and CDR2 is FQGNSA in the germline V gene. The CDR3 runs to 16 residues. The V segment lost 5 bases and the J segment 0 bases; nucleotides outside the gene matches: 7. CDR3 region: CASSGPDRDSGNTIYF. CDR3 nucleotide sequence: TGTGCCAGCAGCGGACCAGACAGGGACTCTGGAAACACCATATATTTT.

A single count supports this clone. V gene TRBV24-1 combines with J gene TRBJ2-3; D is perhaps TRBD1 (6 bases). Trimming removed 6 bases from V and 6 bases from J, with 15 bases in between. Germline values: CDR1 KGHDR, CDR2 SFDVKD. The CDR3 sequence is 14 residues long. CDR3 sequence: CATSLRGGEDTQYF. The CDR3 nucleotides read TGTGCCACCAGTCTCAGAGGGGGTGAGGATACGCAGTATTTT.

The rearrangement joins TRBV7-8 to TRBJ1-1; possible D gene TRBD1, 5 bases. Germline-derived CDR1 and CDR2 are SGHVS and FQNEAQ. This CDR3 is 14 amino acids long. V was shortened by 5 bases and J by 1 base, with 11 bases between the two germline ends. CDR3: CASSVGQPNTEAFF. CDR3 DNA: TGTGCCAGCAGCGTTGGACAACCGAACACTGAAGCTTTCTTT.

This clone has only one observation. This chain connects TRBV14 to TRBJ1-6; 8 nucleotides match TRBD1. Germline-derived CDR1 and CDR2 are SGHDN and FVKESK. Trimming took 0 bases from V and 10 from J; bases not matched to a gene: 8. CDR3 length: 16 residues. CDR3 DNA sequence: TGTGCCAGCAGCCAAGAGTGGACAGGGATATACTCACCCCTCCACTTT. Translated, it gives CASSQEWTGIYSPLHF.

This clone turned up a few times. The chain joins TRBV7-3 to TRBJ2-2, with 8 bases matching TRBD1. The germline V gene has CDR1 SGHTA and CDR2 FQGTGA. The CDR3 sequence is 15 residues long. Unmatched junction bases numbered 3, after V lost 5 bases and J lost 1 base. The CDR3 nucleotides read TGTGCCAGCAGCCCCGGACAGGGGAACACCGGGGAGCTGTTTTTT. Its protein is CASSPGQGNTGELFF.

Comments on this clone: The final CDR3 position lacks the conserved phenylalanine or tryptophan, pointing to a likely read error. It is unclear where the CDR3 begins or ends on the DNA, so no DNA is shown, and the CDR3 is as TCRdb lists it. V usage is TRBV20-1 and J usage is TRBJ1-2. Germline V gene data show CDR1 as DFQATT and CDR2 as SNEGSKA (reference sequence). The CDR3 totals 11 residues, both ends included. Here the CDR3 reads CSAKSLAEISL.

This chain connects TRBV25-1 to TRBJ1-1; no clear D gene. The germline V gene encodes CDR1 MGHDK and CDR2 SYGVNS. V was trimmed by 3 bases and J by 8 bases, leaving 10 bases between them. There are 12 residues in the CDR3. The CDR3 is CASSELSGEAFF. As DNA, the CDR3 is TGTGCCAGCAGTGAGCTCTCGGGGGAAGCTTTCTTT.

CDR3: CASQGNSPLHF. The CDR3 DNA follows: TGTGCCAGCCAGGGGAATTCACCCCTCCACTTT. The chain is built from TRBV28 and TRBJ1-6, with D possibly being TRBD1 (6 bases). CDR3 length: 11 amino acids. V lost 8 bases and J lost 7, with 6 bases in between. From germline, CDR1 is MDHEN and CDR2 SYDVKM.

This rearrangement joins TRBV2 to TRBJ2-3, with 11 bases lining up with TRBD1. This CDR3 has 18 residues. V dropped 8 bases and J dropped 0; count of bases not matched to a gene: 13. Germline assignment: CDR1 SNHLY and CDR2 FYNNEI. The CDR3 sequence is CASRRTGGAYSSTDTQYF. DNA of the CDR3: TGTGCCAGCCGAAGGACAGGGGGCGCGTACTCTAGCACAGATACGCAGTATTTT.

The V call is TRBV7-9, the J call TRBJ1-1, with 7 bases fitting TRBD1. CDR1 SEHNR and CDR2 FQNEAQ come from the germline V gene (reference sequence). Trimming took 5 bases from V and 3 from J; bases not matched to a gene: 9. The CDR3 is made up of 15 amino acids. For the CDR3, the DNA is TGTGCCAGCAGCACTCACCGGGACAGAGACACTGAAGCTTTCTTT. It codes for CASSTHRDRDTEAFF.

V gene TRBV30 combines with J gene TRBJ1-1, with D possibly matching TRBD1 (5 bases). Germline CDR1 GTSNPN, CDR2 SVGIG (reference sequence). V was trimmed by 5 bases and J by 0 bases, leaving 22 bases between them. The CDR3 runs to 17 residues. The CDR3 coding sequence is TGTGCCTGGGGCGGGGACTCTAGGTTGAACTTGAACACTGAAGCTTTCTTT. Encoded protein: CAWGGDSRLNLNTEAFF.

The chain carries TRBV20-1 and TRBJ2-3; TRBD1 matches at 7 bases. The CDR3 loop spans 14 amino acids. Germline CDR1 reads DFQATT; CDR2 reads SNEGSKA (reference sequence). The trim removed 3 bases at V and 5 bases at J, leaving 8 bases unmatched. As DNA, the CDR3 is TGCAGTGCTAGTCCAGGGGGAAAGCTAGATACGCAGTATTTT. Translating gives CSASPGGKLDTQYF.

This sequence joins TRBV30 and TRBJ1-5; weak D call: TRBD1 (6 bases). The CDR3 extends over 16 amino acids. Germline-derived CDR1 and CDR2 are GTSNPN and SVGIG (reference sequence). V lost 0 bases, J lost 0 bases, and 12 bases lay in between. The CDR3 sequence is CAWSVPGALSNQPQHF. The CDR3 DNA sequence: TGTGCCTGGAGTGTCCCAGGGGCCCTTAGCAATCAGCCCCAGCATTTT.

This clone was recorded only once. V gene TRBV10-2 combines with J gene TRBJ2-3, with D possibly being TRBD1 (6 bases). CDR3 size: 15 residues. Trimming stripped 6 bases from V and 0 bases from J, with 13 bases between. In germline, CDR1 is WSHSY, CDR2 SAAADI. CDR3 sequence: CASRTTGYSTDTQYF. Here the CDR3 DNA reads TGCGCCAGCAGGACTACAGGGTACAGCACAGATACGCAGTATTTT.

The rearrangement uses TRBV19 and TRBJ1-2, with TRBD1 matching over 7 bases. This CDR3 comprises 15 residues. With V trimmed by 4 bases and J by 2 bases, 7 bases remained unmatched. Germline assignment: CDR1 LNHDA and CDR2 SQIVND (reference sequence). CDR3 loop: CASSKAKTGNYGYTF. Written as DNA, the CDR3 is TGTGCCAGTAGTAAAGCCAAGACAGGGAACTATGGCTACACCTTC.

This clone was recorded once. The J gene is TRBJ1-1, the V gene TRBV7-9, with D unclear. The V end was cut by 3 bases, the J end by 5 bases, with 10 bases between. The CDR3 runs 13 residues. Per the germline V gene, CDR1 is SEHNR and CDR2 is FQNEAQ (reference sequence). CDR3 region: CASSFGTGTEAFF. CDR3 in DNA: TGTGCCAGCAGCTTTGGAACGGGGACTGAAGCTTTCTTT.

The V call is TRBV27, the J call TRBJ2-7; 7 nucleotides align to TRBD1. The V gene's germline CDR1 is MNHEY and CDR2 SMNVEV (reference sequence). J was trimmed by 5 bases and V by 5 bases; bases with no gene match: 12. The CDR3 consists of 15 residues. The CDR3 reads CASSIRQGSFHEQYF. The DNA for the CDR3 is TGTGCCAGCAGTATAAGACAGGGCAGCTTCCACGAGCAGTACTTC.